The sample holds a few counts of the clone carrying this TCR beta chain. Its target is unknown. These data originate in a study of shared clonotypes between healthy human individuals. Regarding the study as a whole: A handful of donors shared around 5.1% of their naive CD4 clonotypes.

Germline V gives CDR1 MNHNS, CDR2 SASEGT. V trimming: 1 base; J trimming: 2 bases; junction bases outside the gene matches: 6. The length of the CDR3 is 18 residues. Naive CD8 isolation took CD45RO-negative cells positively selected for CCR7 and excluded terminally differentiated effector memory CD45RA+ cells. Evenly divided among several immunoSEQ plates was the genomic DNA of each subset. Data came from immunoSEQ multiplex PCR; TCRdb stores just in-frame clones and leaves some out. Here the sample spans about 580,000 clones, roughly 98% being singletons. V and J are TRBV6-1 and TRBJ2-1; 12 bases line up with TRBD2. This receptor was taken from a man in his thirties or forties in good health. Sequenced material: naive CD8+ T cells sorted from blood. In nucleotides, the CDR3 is TGTGCCAGCAGTGAAGGACTAGCGGGAGAGGCAACCTACAATGAGCAGTTCTTC. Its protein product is CASSEGLAGEATYNEQFF.